The 15 T cell receptor beta chains in this list originate from one sample, sequenced in a study of blood T cell repertoires in COVID-19. Method: immunoSEQ multiplex PCR; TCRdb's copy keeps in-frame clones and lacks some. The sample yields approximately 230,000 clones, 83% seen once. The sequenced material came from peripheral blood. These TCRs come from a man at least 80 years old with acute or convalescent COVID-19.

The gene calls are TRBV7-9 and TRBJ2-5; D gene unclear. The V end lost 3 bases, the J end lost 2 bases, and 7 bases lay between the germline ends. Germline loops: CDR1 SEHNR, CDR2 FQNEAQ (reference sequence). CDR3 length: 13 amino acids. For the CDR3, the DNA is TGTGCCAGCAGCTTCGACACACAAGAGACCCAGTACTTC. Translated, it gives CASSFDTQETQYF.

The chain employs TRBV19 and TRBJ1-6, with 7 bases lining up with TRBD1. This CDR3 spans 14 amino acids. Germline CDR1 LNHDA, CDR2 SQIVND (reference sequence). Trimming removed 5 bases from V and 7 bases from J; junction bases left unmatched: 5. Here the CDR3 DNA reads TGTGCCAGTAGTGGGGGACAGCGAAATTCACCCCTCCACTTT. It specifies CASSGGQRNSPLHF.

This clone occurred a few times. J is TRBJ1-6 and V is TRBV6-5; no definite D call. With 10 bases removed from V and 10 bases from J, the gap between germline ends came to 17 bases. Per germline, CDR1 MNHEY and CDR2 SVGAGI. The CDR3 has 13 amino acids. This CDR3 is CATSRFGDSPLHF. The CDR3 nucleotides are TGTGCCACATCCAGGTTTGGTGACTCACCCCTCCACTTT.

The chain has TRBV6-5 and TRBJ2-1; TRBD1 agrees at 7 bases. The CDR3 is 15 residues long. J lost 6 bases, V lost 7 bases, and 12 bases had no gene match. Germline CDR1 MNHEY, CDR2 SVGAGI. The CDR3 DNA reads TGTGCCAGCAATTCCGACAGGGCCAGGGGCAATGAGCAGTTCTTC. This codes for CASNSDRARGNEQFF.

In this sample, this clone turned up many times. This chain links TRBV5-3 with TRBJ1-5; 7 bases fit TRBD1. TRBV5-3 has ORF status, its function being uncertain. The length of the CDR3 is 19 residues. J gave up 0 bases and V 4 bases, and 16 bases lay outside the gene matches. The CDR3 DNA reads TGTGCCAGAAGCCTCGGGCCGGGACAGCTTCATAATAGCAATCAGCCCCAGCATTTT. Amino acids: CARSLGPGQLHNSNQPQHF.

The V gene is TRBV5-1, the J gene TRBJ2-2; 7 bases agree with TRBD1. From germline, CDR1 is SGHRS and CDR2 YFSETQ. The J segment lost 1 base and the V segment lost 3 bases, leaving 9 bases of the junction unmatched. The CDR3 is 17 residues long. As DNA, the CDR3 is TGCGCCAGCAGCTATTCGACAGGGCGAGGGAACACCGGGGAGCTGTTTTTT. Protein: CASSYSTGRGNTGELFF.

V gene TRBV19 combines with J gene TRBJ1-3, with 11 bases aligning to TRBD1. Per the germline V gene, CDR1 is LNHDA and CDR2 is SQIVND (reference sequence). With 3 bases clipped from V and 2 bases from J, the junction kept 6 bases outside the gene matches. CDR3 length: 17 amino acids. The CDR3 DNA is TGTGCCAGTAGTATCTACCCGGGACAGGGGGCTGGAAACACCATATATTTT. It is translated as CASSIYPGQGAGNTIYF. The complete variable domain, with remaining parts taken from reference TRBV19 and TRBJ1-3, reads DGGITQSPKYLFRKEGQNVTLSCEQNLNHDAMYWYRQDPGQGLRLIYYSQIVNDFQKGDIAEGYSVSREKKESFPLTVTSAQKNPTAFYLCASSIYPGQGAGNTIYFGEGSWLTVV.

The chain links TRBV6-2 or TRBV6-3 to TRBJ2-2; the match to TRBD1 covers 7 bases. CDR1 and CDR2 from the germline V gene are MNHEY and SVGEGT. With V trimmed by 5 bases and J by 4 bases, 7 bases remained unmatched. The CDR3 has 15 amino acids. The CDR3 coding sequence is TGTGCCAGCAGTGTTTTCGACAGGGTCACCGGGGAGCTGTTTTTT. This sequence encodes CASSVFDRVTGELFF.

The chain couples TRBV6-1 to TRBJ1-5, with 9 nucleotides matching TRBD1. This CDR3 is built from 16 residues. CDR1 and CDR2 (germline): MNHNS, SASEGT. Germline trimming cut 0 bases from V and 6 bases from J; bases unmatched to any gene: 6. The CDR3 DNA sequence: TGTGCCAGCAGTGAAGCAGACAGGGGGTGGGGTCAGCCCCAGCATTTT. Protein product: CASSEADRGWGQPQHF.

The table lists this clone with a count of one. The chain links TRBV29-1 to TRBJ2-7, with 8 positions matching TRBD1. V was pared by 4 bases and J by 6 bases, with 2 bases of the junction left unmatched. The CDR3 extends over 11 amino acids. Germline V gene data show CDR1 as SQVTM and CDR2 as ANQGSEA. CDR3 in amino acids: CSVVRGLEQYF. The CDR3 DNA sequence: TGCAGCGTTGTCAGGGGGCTCGAGCAGTACTTC.

This rearrangement joins TRBV4-1 to TRBJ2-7; 7 nucleotides agree with TRBD2. In germline, CDR1 is MGHRA, CDR2 YSYEKL. CDR3 length: 16 amino acids. V lost 2 bases and J lost 6; bases outside the gene matches: 13. CDR3 loop: CASSQTPGLKLIEQYF. In DNA form, the CDR3 reads TGCGCCAGCAGCCAAACACCGGGACTAAAATTGATCGAGCAGTACTTC.

This sequence joins TRBV28 and TRBJ2-2; TRBD1 matches 10 bases. Per the germline V gene, CDR1 is MDHEN and CDR2 is SYDVKM. The CDR3 has 15 residues. Unmatched junction bases numbered 2, after V lost 4 bases and J lost 3 bases. The CDR3 bases are TGTGCCAGCAGTTCCGGACAGGGGGACACCGGGGAGCTGTTTTTT. Its protein product is CASSSGQGDTGELFF. Variable domain in full (rest from reference TRBV28 and TRBJ2-2): DVKVTQSSRYLVKRTGEKVFLECVQDMDHENMFWYRQDPGLGLRLIYFSYDVKMKEKGDIPEGYSVSREKKERFSLILESASTNQTSMYLCASSSGQGDTGELFFGEGSRLTVL.

J is TRBJ1-6 and V is TRBV5-4, with D possibly matching TRBD1 (5 bases). From germline, CDR1 is SGHNT and CDR2 YYREEE (reference sequence). The CDR3 has 15 amino acids. V shed 4 bases and J shed 4 bases, with 12 bases lying between them. Written as DNA, the CDR3 is TGTGCCAGCAGCATGGACACGTATTATAATTCACCCCTCCACTTT. Protein: CASSMDTYYNSPLHF.

The chain has TRBV24-1 and TRBJ2-1; 8 bases fit TRBD2. Trimming cost V 4 bases and J 7 bases; bases outside gene matches: 8. Germline assignment: CDR1 KGHDR and CDR2 SFDVKD. CDR3 length equals 15 residues. The CDR3 protein is CATSDGAGAMNEQFF. In nucleotides, the CDR3 is TGTGCCACCAGTGACGGAGCGGGAGCGATGAATGAGCAGTTCTTC.

The chain joins TRBV19 to TRBJ2-2; weak D call: TRBD2 (5 bases). V lost 1 base, J lost 6 bases, and 15 bases lay in between. The length of the CDR3 is 16 residues. Germline assignment: CDR1 LNHDA and CDR2 SQIVND (reference sequence). As DNA, the CDR3 is TGTGCCAGTAGTATAGTTCTAGCCCTTGGCTCCGGGGAGCTGTTTTTT. The encoded protein is CASSIVLALGSGELFF. The entire variable domain, with the rest obtained from reference TRBV19 and TRBJ2-2, is as follows: DGGITQSPKYLFRKEGQNVTLSCEQNLNHDAMYWYRQDPGQGLRLIYYSQIVNDFQKGDIAEGYSVSREKKESFPLTVTSAQKNPTAFYLCASSIVLALGSGELFFGEGSRLTVL.